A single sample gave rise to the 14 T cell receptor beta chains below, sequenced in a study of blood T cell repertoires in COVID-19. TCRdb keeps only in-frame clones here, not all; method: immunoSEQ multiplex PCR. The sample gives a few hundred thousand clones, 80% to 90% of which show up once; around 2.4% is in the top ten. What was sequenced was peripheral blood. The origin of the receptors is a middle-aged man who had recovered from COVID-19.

The CDR3 nucleotides are TGTGCCAGCAGCTTGGCCGGGACTAGCACAGATACGCAGTATTTT. It specifies CASSLAGTSTDTQYF. V and J are TRBV5-4 and TRBJ2-3; possibly TRBD2 for D (6 bases). Germline CDR1 SGHNT, CDR2 YYREEE (reference sequence). V was clipped by 0 bases and J by 0 bases, with 8 bases between them. CDR3 size: 15 residues.

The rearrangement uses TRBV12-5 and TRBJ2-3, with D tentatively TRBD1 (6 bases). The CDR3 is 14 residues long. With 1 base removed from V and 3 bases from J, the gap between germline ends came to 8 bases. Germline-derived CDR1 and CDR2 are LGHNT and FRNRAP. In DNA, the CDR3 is TGTGCTAGTGGTTTGGACCAGGGGACAGATACGCAGTATTTT. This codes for CASGLDQGTDTQYF.

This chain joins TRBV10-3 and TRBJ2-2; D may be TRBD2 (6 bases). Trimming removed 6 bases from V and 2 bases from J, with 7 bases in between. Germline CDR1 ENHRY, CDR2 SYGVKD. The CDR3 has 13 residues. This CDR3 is CAIRDYNTGELFF. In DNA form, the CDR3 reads TGTGCCATCAGGGACTACAACACCGGGGAGCTGTTTTTT.

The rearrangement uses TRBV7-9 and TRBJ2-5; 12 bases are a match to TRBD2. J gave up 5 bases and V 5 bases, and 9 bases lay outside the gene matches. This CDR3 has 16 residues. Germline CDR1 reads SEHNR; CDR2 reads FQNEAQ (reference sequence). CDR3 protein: CASSGPSGRGRETQYF. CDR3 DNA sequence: TGTGCCAGCAGCGGACCTAGCGGGAGGGGGCGGGAGACCCAGTACTTC.

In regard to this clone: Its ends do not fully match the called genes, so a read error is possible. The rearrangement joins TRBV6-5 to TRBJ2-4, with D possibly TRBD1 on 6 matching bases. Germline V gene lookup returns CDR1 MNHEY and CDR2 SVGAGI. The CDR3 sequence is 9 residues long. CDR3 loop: CASGIDRHF. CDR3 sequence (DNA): TGTGCCAGCGGAATAGACAGGCACTTC.

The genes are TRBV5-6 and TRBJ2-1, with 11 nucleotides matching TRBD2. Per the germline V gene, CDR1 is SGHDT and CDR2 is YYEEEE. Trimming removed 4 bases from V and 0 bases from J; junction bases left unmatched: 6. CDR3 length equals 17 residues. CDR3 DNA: TGTGCCAGCAGCCCCACGACTAGCGGGGTCTCCTACAATGAGCAGTTCTTC. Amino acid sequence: CASSPTTSGVSYNEQFF.

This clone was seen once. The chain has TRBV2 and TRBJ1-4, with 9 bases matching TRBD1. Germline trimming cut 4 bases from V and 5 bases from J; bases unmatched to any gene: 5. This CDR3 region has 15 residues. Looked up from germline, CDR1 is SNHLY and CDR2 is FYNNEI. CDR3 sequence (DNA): TGTGCCAGCAGTGTCGACAGGGGGATGAATGAAAAACTGTTTTTT. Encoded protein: CASSVDRGMNEKLFF.

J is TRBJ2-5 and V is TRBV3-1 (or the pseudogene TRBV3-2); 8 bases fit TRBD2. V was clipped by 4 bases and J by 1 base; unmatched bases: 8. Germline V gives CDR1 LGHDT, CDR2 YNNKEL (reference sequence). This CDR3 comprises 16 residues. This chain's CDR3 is CASSLLQLAVQETQYF. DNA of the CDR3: TGTGCCAGCAGCCTCCTTCAACTAGCGGTCCAAGAGACCCAGTACTTC.

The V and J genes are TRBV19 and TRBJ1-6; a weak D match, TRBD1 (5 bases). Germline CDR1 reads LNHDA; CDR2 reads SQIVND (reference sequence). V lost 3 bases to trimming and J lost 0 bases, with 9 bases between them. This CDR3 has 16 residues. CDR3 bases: TGTGCCAGTAGTATCGGGGGGGGCTCCTATAATTCACCCCTCCACTTT. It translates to CASSIGGGSYNSPLHF.

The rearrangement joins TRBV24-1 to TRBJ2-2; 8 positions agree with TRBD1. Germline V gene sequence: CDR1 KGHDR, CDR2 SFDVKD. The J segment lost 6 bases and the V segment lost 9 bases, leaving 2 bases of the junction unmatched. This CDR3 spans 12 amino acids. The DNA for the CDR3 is TGTGCCACCCAGGGGGCGGCCGGGGAGCTGTTTTTT. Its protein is CATQGAAGELFF.

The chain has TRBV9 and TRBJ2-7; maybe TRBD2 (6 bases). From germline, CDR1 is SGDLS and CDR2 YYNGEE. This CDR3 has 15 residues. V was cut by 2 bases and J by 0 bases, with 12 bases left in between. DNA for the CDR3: TGTGCCAGCAGCGTGAGCGGGTATAGCTCCTACGAGCAGTACTTC. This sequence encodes CASSVSGYSSYEQYF.

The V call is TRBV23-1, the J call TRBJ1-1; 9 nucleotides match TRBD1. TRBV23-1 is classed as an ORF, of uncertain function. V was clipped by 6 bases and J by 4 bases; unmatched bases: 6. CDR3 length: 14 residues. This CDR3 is CASSRDRAGTEAFF. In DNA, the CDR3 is TGCGCCAGCAGCCGGGACAGGGCAGGCACTGAAGCTTTCTTT.

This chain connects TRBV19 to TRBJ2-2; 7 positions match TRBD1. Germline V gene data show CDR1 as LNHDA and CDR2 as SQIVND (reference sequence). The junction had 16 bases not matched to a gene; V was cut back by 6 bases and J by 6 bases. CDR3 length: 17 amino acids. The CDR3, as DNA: TGTGCCAGTAGCAAAGGGGGCAGGGTCTTGATGGCCGGGGAGCTGTTTTTT. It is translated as CASSKGGRVLMAGELFF.

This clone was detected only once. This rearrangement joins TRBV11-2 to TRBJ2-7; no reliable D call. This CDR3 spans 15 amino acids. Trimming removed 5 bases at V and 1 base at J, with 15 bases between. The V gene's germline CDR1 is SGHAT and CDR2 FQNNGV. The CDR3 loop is CASSRLGRRSYEQYF. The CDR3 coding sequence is TGTGCCAGCAGCCGCCTTGGGCGACGATCCTACGAGCAGTACTTC.